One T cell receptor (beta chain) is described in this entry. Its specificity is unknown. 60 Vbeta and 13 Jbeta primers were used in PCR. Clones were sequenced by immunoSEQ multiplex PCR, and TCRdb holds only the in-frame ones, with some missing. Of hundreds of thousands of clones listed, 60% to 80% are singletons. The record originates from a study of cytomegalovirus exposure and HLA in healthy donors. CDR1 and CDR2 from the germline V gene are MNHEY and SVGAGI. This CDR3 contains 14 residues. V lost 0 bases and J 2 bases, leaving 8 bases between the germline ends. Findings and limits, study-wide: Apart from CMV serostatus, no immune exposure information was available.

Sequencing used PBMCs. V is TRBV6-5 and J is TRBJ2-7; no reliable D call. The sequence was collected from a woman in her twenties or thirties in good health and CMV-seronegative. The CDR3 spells CASSYSDSPYEQYF. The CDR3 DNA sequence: TGTGCCAGCAGTTACTCAGATAGCCCCTACGAGCAGTACTTC.